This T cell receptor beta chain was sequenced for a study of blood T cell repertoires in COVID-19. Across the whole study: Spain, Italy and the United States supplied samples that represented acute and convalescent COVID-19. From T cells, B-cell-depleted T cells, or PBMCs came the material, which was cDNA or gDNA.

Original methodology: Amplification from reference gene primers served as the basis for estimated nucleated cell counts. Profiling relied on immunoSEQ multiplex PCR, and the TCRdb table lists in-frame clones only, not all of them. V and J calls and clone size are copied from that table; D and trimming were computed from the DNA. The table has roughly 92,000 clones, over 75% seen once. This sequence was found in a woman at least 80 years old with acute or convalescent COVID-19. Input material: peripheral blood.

The CDR3 region is CASSLSTFNTEAFF. The CDR3 nucleotides are TGTGCCAGCAGCCTCTCGACATTTAACACTGAAGCTTTCTTT. The gene calls are TRBV14 and TRBJ1-1, with no clear D. V was clipped by 4 bases and J by 2 bases, with 11 bases between them. The CDR3 is 14 amino acids. Germline CDR1 is SGHDN and CDR2 is FVKESK.